This TCR beta chain originates from a study of Ad26.COV2.S vaccination and SARS-CoV-2 variants. Noted treatment: some 20 received Ad26.COV2.S at low or high dose, single or two shots; about 5 received placebo; per-sample allocation not given. All samples were drawn on day 63, counting from the first vaccine or placebo injection. As for this clone: Its antigen remains unidentified.

The CDR3 runs to 14 residues. Germline loops: CDR1 SEHNR, CDR2 FQNEAQ (reference sequence). V was trimmed by 3 bases and J by 3 bases, leaving 9 bases between them. Study results and limitations: Vaccinees displayed broader spike-specific TCR repertoires than placebo recipients.

Using immunoSEQ multiplex PCR, the repertoire was profiled, and TCRdb retains in-frame clones only, with some absent. The profile covers hundreds of thousands of clones, with 89% appearing a single time and about 2.7% taken by the ten largest. The TCR originated in a person between 18 and 60 years old who received the Ad26.COV2.S COVID-19 vaccine or a placebo. Here the sequenced sample was peripheral blood, taken in a trial of Ad26.COV2.S vaccine versus placebo. The chain links TRBV7-9 to TRBJ2-1; the D gene is possibly TRBD1 (5 bases). CDR3 protein: CASSFGQGYNEQFF. The CDR3, as DNA: TGTGCCAGCAGCTTTGGGCAGGGCTACAATGAGCAGTTCTTC.